This entry describes one TCR beta chain. Its antigen is not identified. The record originates from a study of post-analysis software for immune sequencing data. Overall study results and limits: Samples prepared in the same batch strongly co-clustered by F measure. Patients showed TRBV5-6, TRBV5-1 and TRBV20-1 among five TRBV segments more frequent than in controls.

Between the trimmed V and J ends, which lost 6 bases and 0 bases, there was a span of 8 bases. CDR3 length: 13 residues. Per germline, CDR1 MNHEY and CDR2 SMNVEV (reference sequence). Libraries were made from TCR beta cDNA, and they carried unique molecular identifiers. Using its own MiXCR run on the PCR reads, TCRdb lists one record per CDR3 protein. The sample yields some 690,000 distinct CDR3 sequences, 30% seen once. The clonotype originates from a girl aged 5 to 17 with multiple sclerosis. The sample was blood. V and J are TRBV27 and TRBJ1-2; D call uncertain. This chain's CDR3 is CASRLGPNYGYTF. CDR3 DNA sequence: TGTGCCAGCAGGCTAGGACCTAACTATGGCTACACCTTC.